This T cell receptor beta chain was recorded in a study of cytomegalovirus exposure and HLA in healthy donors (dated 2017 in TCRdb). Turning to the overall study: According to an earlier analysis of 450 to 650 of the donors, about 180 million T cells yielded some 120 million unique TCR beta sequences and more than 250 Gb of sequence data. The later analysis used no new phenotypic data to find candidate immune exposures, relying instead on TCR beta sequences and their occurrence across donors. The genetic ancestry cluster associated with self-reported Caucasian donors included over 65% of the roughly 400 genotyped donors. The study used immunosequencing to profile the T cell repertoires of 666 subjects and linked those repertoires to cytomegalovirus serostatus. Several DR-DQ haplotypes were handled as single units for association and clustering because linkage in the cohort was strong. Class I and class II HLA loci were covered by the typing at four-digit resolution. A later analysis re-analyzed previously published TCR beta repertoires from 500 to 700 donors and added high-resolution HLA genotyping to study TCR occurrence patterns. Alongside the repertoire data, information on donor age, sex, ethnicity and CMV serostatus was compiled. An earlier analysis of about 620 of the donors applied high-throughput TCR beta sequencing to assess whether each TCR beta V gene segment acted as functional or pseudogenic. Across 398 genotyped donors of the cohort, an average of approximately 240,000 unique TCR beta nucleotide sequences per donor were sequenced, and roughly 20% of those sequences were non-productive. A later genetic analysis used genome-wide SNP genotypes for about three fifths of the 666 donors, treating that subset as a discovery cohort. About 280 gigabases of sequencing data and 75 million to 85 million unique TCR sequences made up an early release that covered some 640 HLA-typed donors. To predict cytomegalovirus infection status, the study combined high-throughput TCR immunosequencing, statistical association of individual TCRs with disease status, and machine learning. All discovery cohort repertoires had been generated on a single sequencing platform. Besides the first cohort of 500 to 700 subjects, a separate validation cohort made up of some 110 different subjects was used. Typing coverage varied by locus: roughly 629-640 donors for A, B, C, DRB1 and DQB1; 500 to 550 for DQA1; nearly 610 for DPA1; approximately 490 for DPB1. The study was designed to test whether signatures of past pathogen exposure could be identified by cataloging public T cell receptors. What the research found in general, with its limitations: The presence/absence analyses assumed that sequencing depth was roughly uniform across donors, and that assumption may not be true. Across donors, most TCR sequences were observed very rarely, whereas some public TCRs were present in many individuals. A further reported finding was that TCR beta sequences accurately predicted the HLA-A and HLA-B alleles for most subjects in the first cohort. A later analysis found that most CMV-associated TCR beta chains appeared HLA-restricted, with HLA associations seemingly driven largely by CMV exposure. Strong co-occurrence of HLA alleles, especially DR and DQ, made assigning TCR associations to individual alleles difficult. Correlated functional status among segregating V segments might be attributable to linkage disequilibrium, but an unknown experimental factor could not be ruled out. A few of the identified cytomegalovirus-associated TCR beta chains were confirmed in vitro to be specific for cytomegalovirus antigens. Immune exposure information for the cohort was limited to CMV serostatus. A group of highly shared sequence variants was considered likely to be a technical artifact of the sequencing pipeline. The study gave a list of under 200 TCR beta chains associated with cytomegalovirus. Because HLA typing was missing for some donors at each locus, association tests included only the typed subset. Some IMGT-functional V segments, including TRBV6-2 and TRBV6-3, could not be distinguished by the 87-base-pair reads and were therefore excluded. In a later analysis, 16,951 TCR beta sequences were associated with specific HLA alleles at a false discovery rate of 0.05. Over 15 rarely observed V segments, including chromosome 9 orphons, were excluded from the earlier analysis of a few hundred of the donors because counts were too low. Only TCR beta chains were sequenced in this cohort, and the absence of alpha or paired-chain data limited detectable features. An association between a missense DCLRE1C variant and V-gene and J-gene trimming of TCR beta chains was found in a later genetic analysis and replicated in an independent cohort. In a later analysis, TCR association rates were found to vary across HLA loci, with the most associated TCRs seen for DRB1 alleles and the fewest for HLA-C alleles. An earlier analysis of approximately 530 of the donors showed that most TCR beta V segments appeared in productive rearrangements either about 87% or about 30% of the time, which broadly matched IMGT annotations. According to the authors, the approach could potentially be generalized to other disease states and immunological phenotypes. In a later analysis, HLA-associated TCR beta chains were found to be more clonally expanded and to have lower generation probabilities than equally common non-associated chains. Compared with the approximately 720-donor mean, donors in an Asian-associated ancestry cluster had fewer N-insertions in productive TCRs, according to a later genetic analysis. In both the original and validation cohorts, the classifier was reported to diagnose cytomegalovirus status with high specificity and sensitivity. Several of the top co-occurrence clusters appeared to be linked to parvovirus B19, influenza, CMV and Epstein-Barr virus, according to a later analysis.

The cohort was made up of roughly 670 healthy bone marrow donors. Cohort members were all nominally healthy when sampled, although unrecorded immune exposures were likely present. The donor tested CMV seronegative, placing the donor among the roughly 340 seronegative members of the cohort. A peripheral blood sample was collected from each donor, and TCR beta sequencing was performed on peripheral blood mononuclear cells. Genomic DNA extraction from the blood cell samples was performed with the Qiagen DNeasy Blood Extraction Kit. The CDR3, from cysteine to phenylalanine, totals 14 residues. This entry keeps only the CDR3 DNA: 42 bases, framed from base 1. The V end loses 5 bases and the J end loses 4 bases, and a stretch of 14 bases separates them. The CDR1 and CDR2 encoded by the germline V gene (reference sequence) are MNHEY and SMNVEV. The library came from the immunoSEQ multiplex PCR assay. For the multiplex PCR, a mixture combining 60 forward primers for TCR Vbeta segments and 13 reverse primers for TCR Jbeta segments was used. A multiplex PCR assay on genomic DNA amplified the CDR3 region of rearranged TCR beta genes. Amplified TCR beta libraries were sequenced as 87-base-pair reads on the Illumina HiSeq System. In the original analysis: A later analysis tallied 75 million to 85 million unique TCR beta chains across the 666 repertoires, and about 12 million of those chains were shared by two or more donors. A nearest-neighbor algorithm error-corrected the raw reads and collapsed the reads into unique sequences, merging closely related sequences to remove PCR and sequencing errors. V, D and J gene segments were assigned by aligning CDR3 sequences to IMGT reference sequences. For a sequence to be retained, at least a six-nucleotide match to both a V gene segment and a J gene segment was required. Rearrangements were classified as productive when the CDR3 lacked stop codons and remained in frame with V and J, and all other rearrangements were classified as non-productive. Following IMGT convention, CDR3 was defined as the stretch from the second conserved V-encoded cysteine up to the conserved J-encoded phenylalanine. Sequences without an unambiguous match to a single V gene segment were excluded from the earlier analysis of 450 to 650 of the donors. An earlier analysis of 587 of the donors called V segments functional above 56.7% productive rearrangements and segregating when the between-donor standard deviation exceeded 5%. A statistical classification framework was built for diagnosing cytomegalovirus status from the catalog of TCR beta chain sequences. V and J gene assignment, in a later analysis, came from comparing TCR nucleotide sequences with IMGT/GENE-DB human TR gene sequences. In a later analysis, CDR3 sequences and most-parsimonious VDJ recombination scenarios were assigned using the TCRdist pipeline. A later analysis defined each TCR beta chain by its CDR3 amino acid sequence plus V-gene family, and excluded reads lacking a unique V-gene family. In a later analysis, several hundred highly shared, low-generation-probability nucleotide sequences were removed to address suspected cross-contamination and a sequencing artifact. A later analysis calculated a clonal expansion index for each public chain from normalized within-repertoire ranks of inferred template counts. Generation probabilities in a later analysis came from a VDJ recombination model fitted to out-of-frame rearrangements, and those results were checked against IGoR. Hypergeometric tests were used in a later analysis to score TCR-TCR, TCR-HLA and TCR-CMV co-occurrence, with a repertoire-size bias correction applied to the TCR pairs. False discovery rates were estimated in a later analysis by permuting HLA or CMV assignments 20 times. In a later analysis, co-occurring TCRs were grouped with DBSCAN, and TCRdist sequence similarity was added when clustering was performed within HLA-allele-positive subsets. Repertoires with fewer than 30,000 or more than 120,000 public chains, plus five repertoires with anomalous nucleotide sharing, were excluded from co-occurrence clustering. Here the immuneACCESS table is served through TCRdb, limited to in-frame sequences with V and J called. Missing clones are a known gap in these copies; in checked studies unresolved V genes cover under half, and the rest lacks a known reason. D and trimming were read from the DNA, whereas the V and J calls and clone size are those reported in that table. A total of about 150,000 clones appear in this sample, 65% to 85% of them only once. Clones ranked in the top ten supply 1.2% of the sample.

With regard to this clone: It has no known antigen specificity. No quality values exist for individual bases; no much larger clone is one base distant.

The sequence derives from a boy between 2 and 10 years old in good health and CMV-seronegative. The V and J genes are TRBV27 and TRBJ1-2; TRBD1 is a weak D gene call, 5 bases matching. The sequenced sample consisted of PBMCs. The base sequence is TGTGCCAGCAGTAACGGTCAGGGCAGCTATGGCTACACCTTC. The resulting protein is CASSNGQGSYGYTF.